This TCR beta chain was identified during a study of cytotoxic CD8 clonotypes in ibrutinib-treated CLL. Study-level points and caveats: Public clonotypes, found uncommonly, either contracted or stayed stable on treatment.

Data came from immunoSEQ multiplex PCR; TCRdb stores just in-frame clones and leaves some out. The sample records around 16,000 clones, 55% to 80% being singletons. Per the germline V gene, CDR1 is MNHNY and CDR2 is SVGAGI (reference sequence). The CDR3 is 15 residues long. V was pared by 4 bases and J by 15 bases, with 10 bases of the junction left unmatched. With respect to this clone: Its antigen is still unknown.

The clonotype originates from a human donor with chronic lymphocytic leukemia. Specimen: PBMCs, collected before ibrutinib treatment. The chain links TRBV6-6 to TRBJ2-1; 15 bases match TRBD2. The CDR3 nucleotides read TGTGCCAGCAGTTCCAGGACTAGCGGGGGGGCCATCTTGTTCTTC. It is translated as CASSSRTSGGAILFF.